This entry features one T cell receptor beta chain sequence. Its antigen is unknown. The V gene's germline CDR1 is SGHRS and CDR2 YFSETQ. CDR3 length equals 14 residues. Trimming removed 2 bases from V and 2 bases from J, with 10 bases in between. Data came from immunoSEQ multiplex PCR; TCRdb stores just in-frame clones and leaves some out. The data hold about 94,000 clones, with 85% to 90% observed a single time. This specimen belongs to a study of T cell responses to AZD1222 COVID-19 vaccine. The overall study: Second-dose schedules of about 4 or about 12 weeks were combined. Study-wide findings and caveats: Within unmutated variant regions lay the reported targets of nearly half of spike-specific TCRs.

The clonotype comes from an adult in good health. The J gene is TRBJ1-2, the V gene TRBV5-1; no definite D call. The sample consisted of peripheral blood, taken on day 0 of AZD1222 vaccination. The CDR3 DNA sequence: TGCGCCAGCAGCTTCCCGGATACCAACTATGGCTACACCTTC. Translated: CASSFPDTNYGYTF.